The 12 T cell receptor beta chains below were found in one sample sequenced in a study of T-cell reconstitution after alpha-beta-depleted transplantation in children. Preparation of the TCRbeta library involved a method that used unique molecular identifiers. TCRdb redid the calling of the PCR reads with MiXCR, one entry per CDR3 protein. The table has 550,000 to 800,000 distinct CDR3 sequences, around 12% seen once. The sample was PBMCs, taken before TCRalphabeta/CD19-depleted stem cell transplant. These receptors were obtained from a girl aged 2-10 years with congenital amegakaryocytic thrombocytopenia, due to receive a stem cell transplant.

This clonotype was observed a few times. The J gene is TRBJ2-7, the V gene TRBV15, with TRBD1 as a possible D gene (6 bases). CDR1 and CDR2 (germline): LNHNV, YYDKDF (reference sequence). CDR3 length: 14 residues. CDR3 protein: CAMRGTKPSYEQYF. In nucleotides, the CDR3 is TGTGCGATGAGGGGGACCAAACCATCCTACGAGCAGTACTTC.

The chain uses TRBV7-9 and TRBJ2-7; TRBD2 matches 10 bases. Germline loops: CDR1 SEHNR, CDR2 FQNEAQ (reference sequence). The ends lost 5 bases at V and 1 base at J; junction bases unmatched: 11. The CDR3 runs 17 residues. The CDR3 DNA reads as TGTGCCAGCAGCCTAACTCCTAGCGGGAGCTGGTCCTACGAGCAGTACTTC. Translation gives CASSLTPSGSWSYEQYF.

V usage is TRBV5-1 and J usage is TRBJ2-7, with D hard to call. The V end lost 2 bases, the J end lost 0 bases, and 12 bases lay between the germline ends. Germline loops: CDR1 SGHRS, CDR2 YFSETQ. The CDR3 is 15 amino acids. CDR3 residues: CASSLGVQSSYEQYF. For the CDR3, the DNA is TGCGCCAGCAGCTTAGGAGTTCAGAGCTCCTACGAGCAGTACTTC.

As concerns this clonotype: This may come from a read error, since a much larger clone is one base off. The chain carries TRBV7-2 and TRBJ1-4; D not certain. The CDR3 has 13 amino acids. Germline V CDR1 and CDR2: SGHTA, FQGNSA. Trimming took off 1 base at V and 7 bases at J, with 7 bases between the two ends. In DNA form, the CDR3 reads TGTGCCAGCAGCTTAGTTCTGACTGAAAAACTGTTTTTT. This translates into CASSLVLTEKLFF.

This clonotype has only a few counts. The genes are TRBV27 and TRBJ2-3; no clear D. CDR1 MNHEY and CDR2 SMNVEV come from the germline V gene (reference sequence). V was trimmed by 3 bases and J by 4 bases, leaving 14 bases between them. The CDR3 has 15 residues. CDR3 protein: CASSFGSTPADTQYF. The DNA of the CDR3 is TGTGCCAGCAGTTTCGGATCGACCCCGGCAGATACGCAGTATTTT.

This clonotype occurred many times. The rearrangement joins TRBV5-1 to TRBJ1-5; D is uncertain. CDR1 SGHRS and CDR2 YFSETQ come from the germline V gene. This CDR3 spans 10 amino acids. V shed 6 bases and J shed 7 bases, with 5 bases lying between them. The CDR3 sequence is CASTGQPQHF. CDR3 sequence (DNA): TGCGCCAGCACTGGGCAGCCCCAGCATTTT.

A few counts support this clonotype. The chain couples TRBV20-1 to TRBJ2-1; D remains ambiguous. Germline V gene sequence: CDR1 DFQATT, CDR2 SNEGSKA (reference sequence). The V gene lost 4 bases and the J gene lost 0 bases, with 13 bases spanning the gap. The CDR3 sequence is 15 residues long. CDR3 sequence: CSAKVLSNSYNEQFF. Written as DNA, the CDR3 is TGCAGTGCTAAAGTGCTCTCAAACTCCTACAATGAGCAGTTCTTC.

This clonotype was counted at least ten times. This chain connects TRBV20-1 to TRBJ2-1, with D hard to call. V was cut by 3 bases and J by 10 bases, with 10 bases left in between. CDR3 size: 11 residues. The germline V gene encodes CDR1 DFQATT and CDR2 SNEGSKA (reference sequence). CDR3 DNA sequence: TGCAGTGCTAGTAACTATCGGGAGCAGTTCTTC. Its protein product is CSASNYREQFF.

This clonotype came up many times. The rearrangement uses TRBV29-1 and TRBJ2-7; 10 nucleotides line up with TRBD1. Germline CDR1 is SQVTM and CDR2 is ANQGSEA. The CDR3 extends over 15 amino acids. With V trimmed by 6 bases and J by 0 bases, 8 bases remained unmatched. The DNA for the CDR3 is TGCAGCGTCCCGGGACAGGGGTATAACTCCTACGAGCAGTACTTC. Translated, it gives CSVPGQGYNSYEQYF.

A word on this clonotype: The junction departs from germline at one end; a sequencing error may be responsible. The rearrangement links TRBV14 to TRBJ1-2; TRBD1 aligns across 8 bases. The CDR3 has 14 residues. Looked up from germline, CDR1 is SGHDN and CDR2 is FVKESK. The CDR3 sequence: CASSPTDRAYGYSF. CDR3 in DNA: TGTGCCAGCAGCCCAACGGACAGGGCCTATGGCTACAGCTTC.

This chain joins TRBV7-8 and TRBJ1-6; TRBD1 matches at 9 bases. The germline V gene has CDR1 SGHVS and CDR2 FQNEAQ. The CDR3 has 15 residues. V was pared by 2 bases and J by 7 bases, with 3 bases of the junction left unmatched. The CDR3 coding sequence is TGTGCCAGCAGCTTACGGGACAGGGCGAATTCACCCCTCCACTTT. Translated, it gives CASSLRDRANSPLHF.

This clonotype was counted at least ten times. The chain is built from TRBV5-1 and TRBJ2-2, with TRBD2 identical over 8 bases. CDR1 and CDR2 (germline): SGHRS, YFSETQ. This CDR3 region has 18 residues. V shed 3 bases and J 3 bases; nucleotides not matched to a gene: 13. In DNA, the CDR3 is TGCGCCAGCAGCTCCTCTGGTACTAAGCGGGAGTACACCGGGGAGCTGTTTTTT. As protein: CASSSSGTKREYTGELFF. Variable domain in full (rest from reference TRBV5-1 and TRBJ2-2): KAGVTQTPRYLIKTRGQQVTLSCSPISGHRSVSWYQQTPGQGLQFLFEYFSETQRNKGNFPGRFSGRQFSNSRSEMNVSTLELGDSALYLCASSSSGTKREYTGELFFGEGSRLTVL.